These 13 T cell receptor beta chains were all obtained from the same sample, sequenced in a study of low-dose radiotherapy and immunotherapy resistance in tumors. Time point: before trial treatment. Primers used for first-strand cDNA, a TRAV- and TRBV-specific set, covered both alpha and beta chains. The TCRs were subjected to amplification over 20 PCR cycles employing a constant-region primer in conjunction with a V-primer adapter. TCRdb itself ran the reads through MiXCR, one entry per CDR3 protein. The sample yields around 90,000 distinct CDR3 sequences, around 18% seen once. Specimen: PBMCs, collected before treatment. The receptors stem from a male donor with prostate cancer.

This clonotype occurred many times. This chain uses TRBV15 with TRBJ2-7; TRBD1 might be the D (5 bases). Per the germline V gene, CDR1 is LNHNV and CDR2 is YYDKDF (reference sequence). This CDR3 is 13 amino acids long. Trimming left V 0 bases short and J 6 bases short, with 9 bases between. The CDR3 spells CATSRDQGAEQYF. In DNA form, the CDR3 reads TGTGCCACCAGCAGAGATCAGGGTGCCGAGCAGTACTTC.

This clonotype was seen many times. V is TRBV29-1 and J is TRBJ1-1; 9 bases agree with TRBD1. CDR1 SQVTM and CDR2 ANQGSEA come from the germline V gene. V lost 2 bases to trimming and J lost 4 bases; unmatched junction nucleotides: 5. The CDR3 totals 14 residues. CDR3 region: CSVESGQGTTEAFF. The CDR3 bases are TGCAGCGTTGAATCGGGACAGGGAACCACTGAAGCTTTCTTT.

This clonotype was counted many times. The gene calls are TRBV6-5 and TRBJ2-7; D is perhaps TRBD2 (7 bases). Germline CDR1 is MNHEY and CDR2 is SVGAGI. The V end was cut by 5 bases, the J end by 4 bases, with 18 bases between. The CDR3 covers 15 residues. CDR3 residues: CASSPRGGGLYEQYF. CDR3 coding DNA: TGTGCCAGCAGTCCCCGGGGAGGGGGGCTATACGAGCAGTACTTC.

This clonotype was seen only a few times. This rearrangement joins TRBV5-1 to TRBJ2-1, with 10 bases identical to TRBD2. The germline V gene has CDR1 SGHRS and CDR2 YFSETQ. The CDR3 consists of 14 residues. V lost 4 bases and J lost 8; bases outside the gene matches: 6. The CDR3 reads CASSNPLAGDEQFF. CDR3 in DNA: TGCGCCAGCAGCAATCCCCTAGCGGGAGATGAGCAGTTCTTC. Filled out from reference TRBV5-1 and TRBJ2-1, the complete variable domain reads KAGVTQTPRYLIKTRGQQVTLSCSPISGHRSVSWYQQTPGQGLQFLFEYFSETQRNKGNFPGRFSGRQFSNSRSEMNVSTLELGDSALYLCASSNPLAGDEQFFGPGTRLTVL.

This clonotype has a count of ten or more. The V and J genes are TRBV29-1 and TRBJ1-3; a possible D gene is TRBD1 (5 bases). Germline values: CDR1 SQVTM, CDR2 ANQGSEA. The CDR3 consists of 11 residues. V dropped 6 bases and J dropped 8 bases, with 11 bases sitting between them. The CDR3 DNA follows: TGCAGCGTAACCCAGGGCTACACCATATATTTT. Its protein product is CSVTQGYTIYF. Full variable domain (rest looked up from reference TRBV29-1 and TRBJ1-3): SAVISQKPSRDICQRGTSLTIQCQVDSQVTMMFWYRQQPGQSLTLIATANQGSEATYESGFVIDKFPISRPNLTFSTLTVSNMSPEDSSIYLCSVTQGYTIYFGEGSWLTVV.

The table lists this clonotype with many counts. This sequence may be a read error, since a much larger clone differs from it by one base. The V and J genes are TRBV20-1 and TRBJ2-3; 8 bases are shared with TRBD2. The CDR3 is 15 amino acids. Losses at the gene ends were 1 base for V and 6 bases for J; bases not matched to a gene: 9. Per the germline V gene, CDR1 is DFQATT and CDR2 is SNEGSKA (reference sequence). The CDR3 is CSARGGTGGRDTQYF. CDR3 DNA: TGCAGTGCTAGAGGGGGTACTGGCGGGAGGGATACGCAGTATTTT.

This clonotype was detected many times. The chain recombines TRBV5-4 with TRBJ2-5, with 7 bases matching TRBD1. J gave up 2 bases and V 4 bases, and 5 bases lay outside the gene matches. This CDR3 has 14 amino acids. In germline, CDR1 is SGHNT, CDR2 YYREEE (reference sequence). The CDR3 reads CASSTGQNQETQYF. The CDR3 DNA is TGTGCCAGCAGCACGGGACAGAATCAAGAGACCCAGTACTTC.

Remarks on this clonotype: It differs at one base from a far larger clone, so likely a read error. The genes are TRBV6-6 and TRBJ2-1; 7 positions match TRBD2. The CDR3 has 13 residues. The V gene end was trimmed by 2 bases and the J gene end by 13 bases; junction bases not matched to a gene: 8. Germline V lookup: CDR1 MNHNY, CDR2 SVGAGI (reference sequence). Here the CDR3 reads CASSYGGGETQFF. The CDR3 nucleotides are TGTGCCAGCAGTTACGGGGGGGGAGAGACCCAGTTCTTC.

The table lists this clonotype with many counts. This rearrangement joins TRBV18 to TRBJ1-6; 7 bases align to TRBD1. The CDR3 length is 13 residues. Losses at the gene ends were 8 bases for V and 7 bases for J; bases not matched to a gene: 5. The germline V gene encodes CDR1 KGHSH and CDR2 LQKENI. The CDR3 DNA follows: TGTGCCAGCAGCAGACAGGGAAATTCACCCCTCCACTTT. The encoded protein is CASSRQGNSPLHF.

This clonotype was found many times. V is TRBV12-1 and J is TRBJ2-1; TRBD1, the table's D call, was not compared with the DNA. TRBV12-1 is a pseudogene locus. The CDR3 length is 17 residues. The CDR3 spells CASSLRNGQGDYNEQFF. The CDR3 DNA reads TGTGCCAGCAGTCTTAGGAACGGACAGGGGGATTACAATGAGCAGTTCTTC.

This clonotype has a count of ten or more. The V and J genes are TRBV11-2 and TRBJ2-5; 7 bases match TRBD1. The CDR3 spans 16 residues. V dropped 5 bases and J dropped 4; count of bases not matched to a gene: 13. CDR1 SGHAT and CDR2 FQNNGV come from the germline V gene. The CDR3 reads CASSGQGQILGETQYF. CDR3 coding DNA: TGTGCCAGCAGCGGCCAGGGACAGATCCTCGGAGAGACCCAGTACTTC.

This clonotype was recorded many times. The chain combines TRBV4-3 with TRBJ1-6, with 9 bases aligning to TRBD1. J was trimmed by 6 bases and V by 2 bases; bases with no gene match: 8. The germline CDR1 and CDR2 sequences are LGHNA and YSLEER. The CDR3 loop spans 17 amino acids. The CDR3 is CASSQPTGGPSNSPLHF. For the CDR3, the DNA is TGCGCCAGCAGCCAACCCACAGGGGGCCCAAGTAATTCACCCCTCCACTTT.

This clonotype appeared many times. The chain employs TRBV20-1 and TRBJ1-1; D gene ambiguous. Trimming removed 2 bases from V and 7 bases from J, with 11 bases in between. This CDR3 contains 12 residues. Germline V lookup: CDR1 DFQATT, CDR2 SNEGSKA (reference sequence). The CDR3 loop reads CSARRSVLEAFF. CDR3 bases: TGCAGTGCTAGAAGGAGTGTCCTTGAAGCTTTCTTT.